The 18 T cell receptor beta chains in this list originate from one sample, sequenced in a study of regulatory T cells in long-lasting Graves disease. Time point given: newly diagnosed GD, antithyroid drugs for less than 3 months. Construction of the TCR library relied on RNA isolated from PBMCs. For TCR beta, libraries came from iRepertoire HTBI primers and Arm-PCR of CDR3 regions. MiXCR, applied by TCRdb to the multiplex PCR reads, yields one record per CDR3 protein. This table holds about 220,000 distinct CDR3 sequences, approximately 19% found once. These data were likewise used in another study, on T cells in Graves' hyperthyroidism and ophthalmopathy.

The sample here was peripheral blood mononuclear cells (PBMCs), taken at new diagnosis, from a patient treated with antithyroid drugs. All receptors come from a woman in her twenties or thirties with Graves disease.

This clonotype was seen at least ten times. V is TRBV18 and J is TRBJ2-3; D is perhaps TRBD1 (6 bases). V was shortened by 2 bases and J by 2 bases, with 11 bases between the two germline ends. CDR1 is KGHSH, CDR2 LQKENI, per germline. This CDR3 contains 15 residues. CDR3 DNA sequence: TGTGCCAGCTCACCAACAGGGAGTCCCACAGATACGCAGTATTTT. Translated: CASSPTGSPTDTQYF.

The table lists this clonotype with many counts. The chain combines TRBV18 with TRBJ1-1; D is unresolved. The length of the CDR3 is 14 residues. Germline V lookup: CDR1 KGHSH, CDR2 LQKENI. The V gene lost 1 base and the J gene lost 4 bases, with 10 bases spanning the gap. The CDR3 is CASSPQGGGTEAFF. The DNA of the CDR3 is TGTGCCAGCTCACCACAAGGCGGAGGCACTGAAGCTTTCTTT.

V is TRBV20-1 and J is TRBJ2-7; maybe TRBD2 (5 bases). Germline V lookup: CDR1 DFQATT, CDR2 SNEGSKA (reference sequence). The CDR3 consists of 12 residues. Trimming took off 5 bases at V and 0 bases at J, with 8 bases between the two ends. The CDR3: CSAQLGSYEQYF. The CDR3 nucleotides read TGCAGTGCTCAACTAGGCTCCTACGAGCAGTACTTC.

This clonotype was counted only a few times. This chain uses TRBV3-1 with TRBJ2-4; D ambiguous. Trimming took off 5 bases at V and 0 bases at J, with 5 bases between the two ends. CDR3 size: 13 residues. In germline, CDR1 is LGHDT, CDR2 YNNKEL (reference sequence). CDR3 nucleotide sequence: TGTGCCAGCAGCATACTAGCCAAAAACATTCAGTACTTC. This sequence encodes CASSILAKNIQYF.

This clonotype has at least ten counts. The genes are TRBV20-1 and TRBJ1-4; D unclear. Germline V gene sequence: CDR1 DFQATT, CDR2 SNEGSKA (reference sequence). The CDR3 sequence is 13 residues long. The V and J ends lost 6 bases and 0 bases respectively, with 8 bases between them. The CDR3 DNA reads as TGCAGTGCCCTACTAGCAACTAATGAAAAACTGTTTTTT. Translated: CSALLATNEKLFF.

V is TRBV6-1 and J is TRBJ2-1, with 8 bases matching TRBD1. This CDR3 region has 13 residues. J was trimmed by 6 bases and V by 6 bases; bases with no gene match: 4. In germline, CDR1 is MNHNS, CDR2 SASEGT. The CDR3 spells CASRAGGFNEQFF. The DNA for the CDR3 is TGTGCCAGCAGGGCAGGGGGCTTCAATGAGCAGTTCTTC.

Turning to this clonotype: A read error is possible here, since a much larger clone lies one base away. The rearrangement joins TRBV20-1 to TRBJ1-5; D remains ambiguous. The CDR3 has 14 amino acids. Germline CDR1 is DFQATT and CDR2 is SNEGSKA (reference sequence). CDR3 nucleotides: TGCAGTGCTAGAGATATTAGCGGCAATCAGCCCCAGCAGTTT. Residues: CSARDISGNQPQQF.

J is TRBJ2-7 and V is TRBV19, with D possibly TRBD2 on 5 matching bases. CDR3 length equals 13 residues. Germline lookup yields CDR1 LNHDA and CDR2 SQIVND (reference sequence). CDR3 in amino acids: CGEGSDPTYEQYF. CDR3 in DNA: TGTGGAGAGGGATCAGATCCTACCTACGAGCAGTACTTC. Filled out from reference TRBV19 and TRBJ2-7, the complete variable domain reads DGGITQSPKYLFRKEGQNVTLSCEQNLNHDAMYWYRQDPGQGLRLIYYSQIVNDFQKGDIAEGYSVSREKKESFPLTVTSAQKNPTAFYLCGEGSDPTYEQYFGPGTRLTVT.

This clonotype showed up just a few times. The CDR3 protein is CASSPYYGQGGYGYTF. The DNA for the CDR3 is TGTGCCAGCAGCCCGTATTATGGACAGGGGGGATATGGCTACACCTTC. V gene TRBV5-6 combines with J gene TRBJ1-2, with 10 bases lining up with TRBD1. Germline CDR1 SGHDT, CDR2 YYEEEE. J was trimmed by 5 bases and V by 4 bases; bases with no gene match: 11. CDR3 length: 16 residues.

In its sample, this clonotype was seen many times. The rearrangement uses TRBV9 and TRBJ1-4; D remains ambiguous. Trimming shortened V by 0 bases and J by 0 bases, and 3 bases separated the two germline ends. The CDR3 spans 14 residues. CDR1 is SGDLS and CDR2 is YYNGEE in the germline V gene. The CDR3 protein is CASSVEATNEKLFF. Written as DNA, the CDR3 is TGTGCCAGCAGCGTAGAGGCAACTAATGAAAAACTGTTTTTT. Full variable domain (rest looked up from reference TRBV9 and TRBJ1-4): DSGVTQTPKHLITATGQRVTLRCSPRSGDLSVYWYQQSLDQGLQFLIQYYNGEERAKGNILERFSAQQFPDLHSELNLSSLELGDSALYFCASSVEATNEKLFFGSGTQLSVL.

This clonotype was observed a single time. The J gene is TRBJ1-2, the V gene TRBV18; D remains unclear. In germline, CDR1 is KGHSH, CDR2 LQKENI. This CDR3 contains 14 residues. V shed 3 bases and J shed 9 bases, with 17 bases lying between them. The DNA of the CDR3 is TGTGCCAGCTCACCGGCGGGCCAGTCCAGAAGCTACACCTTC. This sequence encodes CASSPAGQSRSYTF. The full variable domain, its missing parts supplied by reference TRBV18 and TRBJ1-2, is NAGVMQNPRHLVRRRGQEARLRCSPMKGHSHVYWYRQLPEEGLKFMVYLQKENIIDESGMPKERFSAEFPKEGPSILRIQQVVRGDSAAYFCASSPAGQSRSYTFGSGTRLTVV.

The rearrangement joins TRBV20-1 to TRBJ2-1; D may be TRBD2 (5 bases). This CDR3 has 13 residues. The germline gives CDR1 DFQATT, CDR2 SNEGSKA (reference sequence). The germline V and J ends were trimmed by 4 bases and 3 bases, with 10 bases remaining between them. As DNA, the CDR3 is TGCAGTGCTAACGCGGAGGTCTACAATGAGCAGTTCTTC. This codes for CSANAEVYNEQFF.

As concerns this clonotype: The junction differs from germline at one of its ends, possibly a read error. This chain connects TRBV9 to TRBJ2-3; D is unclear. The J call may be mistaken, given a closer DNA end match to TRBJ2-7. This CDR3 has 13 residues. CDR1 and CDR2 from the germline V gene are SGDLS and YYNGEE. CDR3 in DNA: TGTGCCAGCAGCGTAGTGGTCTCCTGCGAGCAGTACTTC. Translating it yields CASSVVVSCEQYF.

The V and J genes are TRBV5-4 and TRBJ2-3; no definite D call. The CDR3 is 14 residues long. The germline V gene encodes CDR1 SGHNT and CDR2 YYREEE (reference sequence). V lost 4 bases and J lost 2, with 11 bases in between. This chain's CDR3 is CASSQGRFTDTQYF. The CDR3 region has the DNA TGTGCCAGCAGCCAAGGGCGTTTCACAGATACGCAGTATTTT.

This clonotype was counted many times. The V and J genes are TRBV6-5 and TRBJ2-5, with 7 bases identical to TRBD2. This CDR3 has 15 residues. J lost 0 bases, V lost 4 bases, and 5 bases had no gene match. Germline V gene sequence: CDR1 MNHEY, CDR2 SVGAGI. The CDR3 DNA sequence: TGTGCCAGCAGTTTACGGACTAGACACCAAGAGACCCAGTACTTC. It specifies CASSLRTRHQETQYF.

V and J are TRBV20-1 and TRBJ2-1; D is perhaps TRBD2 (5 bases). Germline V CDR1 and CDR2: DFQATT, SNEGSKA (reference sequence). This CDR3 spans 14 amino acids. V gave up 1 base and J gave up 4 bases, with 11 bases separating them. CDR3 loop: CSARVTCGYNEQFF. CDR3 sequence (DNA): TGCAGTGCTAGAGTGACTTGCGGGTACAATGAGCAGTTCTTC.

Ten or more counts support this clonotype. V and J are TRBV10-3 and TRBJ2-3; a possible D gene is TRBD1 (5 bases). The CDR3 has 13 amino acids. CDR1 is ENHRY and CDR2 is SYGVKD in the germline V gene. Trimming removed 6 bases from V and 6 bases from J, with 13 bases in between. The DNA of the CDR3 is TGTGCCATCAGCATCCAAGACAGTGATACGCAGTATTTT. It translates to CAISIQDSDTQYF.

The chain combines TRBV9 with TRBJ2-3; D perhaps matches TRBD2 (6 bases). This CDR3 spans 15 amino acids. The ends were cut back, 1 base at V and 0 bases at J, with 9 bases in the middle. Germline V CDR1 and CDR2: SGDLS, YYNGEE. The CDR3 sequence is CASSVMGTSTDTQYF. CDR3 in DNA: TGTGCCAGCAGCGTAATGGGGACTAGCACAGATACGCAGTATTTT.